A selection of T cell receptor beta chains follows, all from one sample in a study of CD8 T cells in ankylosing spondylitis. Via MiXCR, TCRdb re-called the 5' RACE reads, giving one row per CDR3 protein. The sample contains 150,000 or so distinct CDR3 sequences, 9.8% of which appear only once. Sample: blood, either unsorted or a sorted T cell fraction (not recorded which). The receptors were sampled from a female donor with ankylosing spondylitis or in good health (not recorded which). Both conserved end residues are part of each CDR3. The D gene is left open where the match is weak. Clone size appears in some rows only: once, few, many, or a class for an expanded clone.

DNA,CDR3,J,D,V,size
TGTGCCAGCAGCCAAGACCGAGGCAACTATCAGCCCCAGCATTTT,CASSQDRGNYQPQHF,TRBJ1-5,NA,TRBV4-2,NA
TGTGCCAGCAGCGTAGACTCGGCCAGGAACACCGGGGAGCTGTTTTTT,CASSVDSARNTGELFF,TRBJ2-2,NA,TRBV9,many
TGTGCCAGCAGTGAGGCGGATTACAATGAGCAGTTCTTC,CASSEADYNEQFF,TRBJ2-1,NA,TRBV25-1,few
TGCAGTGCTAGAGATCAGGGGACAGGATATTACGAGCAGTACTTC,CSARDQGTGYYEQYF,TRBJ2-7,TRBD1,TRBV20-1,few
TGTGCCAGCGGGGGGAGCACAGATACGCAGTATTTT,CASGGSTDTQYF,TRBJ2-3,NA,TRBV6-6,NA
TGTGCCAGCAGCAGATCGCGGACTGGCACAGATACGCAGTATTTT,CASSRSRTGTDTQYF,TRBJ2-3,NA,TRBV6-1,NA
TGTGCCAGCAACTCCCAGGGGGGGCCTCCCTACGAGCAGTACTTC,CASNSQGGPPYEQYF,TRBJ2-7,NA,TRBV5-6,NA
TGTGCCAGCAGCGTAGGTAGTGGGGGTGAGCAGTTCTTC,CASSVGSGGEQFF,TRBJ2-1,NA,TRBV9,few
TGCGCCAGCAGTCCACAGGGCGTCAGTACCCCCTACGAGCAGTACTTC,CASSPQGVSTPYEQYF,TRBJ2-7,NA,TRBV23-1,NA
TGCAGCGTTGAAGGGGAAGGGGCCCAGGGCCCCTTGTCCTACAATGAGCAGTTCTTC,CSVEGEGAQGPLSYNEQFF,TRBJ2-1,NA,TRBV29-1,NA
TGTGCCAGCAGCGTGGACAGGAACACTGAAGCTTTCTTT,CASSVDRNTEAFF,TRBJ1-1,NA,TRBV9,many
TGCAGTGCTAGATTCCTAGCGGCGGAGGCTCATGAGCAGTTCTTC,CSARFLAAEAHEQFF,TRBJ2-1,TRBD2,TRBV20-1,many
TGTGCCATCTCCGAGGGGCTGAACACTGAAGCTTTCTTT,CAISEGLNTEAFF,TRBJ1-1,NA,TRBV6-1,few
TGTGCCAGCAGTTTAGGGCGGTCCTACAATGAGCAGTTCTTC,CASSLGRSYNEQFF,TRBJ2-1,NA,TRBV27,NA
TGTGCCAGCAGCTCACAGGGTGGGTCGTACGAGCAGTACTTC,CASSSQGGSYEQYF,TRBJ2-7,NA,TRBV11-2,few
TGTGCCACCAGCAGAGATATCGGTCTCACCTACCAAGAGACCCAGTACTTC,CATSRDIGLTYQETQYF,TRBJ2-5,NA,TRBV15,NA
TGTGCCAGCGAGGGAGGGGGCTACACCGGGGAGCTGTTTTTT,CASEGGGYTGELFF,TRBJ2-2,NA,TRBV11-2,many
TGTGCCAGCAGCTTGGGAGACGGGCTCTACGAGCAGTACTTC,CASSLGDGLYEQYF,TRBJ2-7,NA,TRBV5-4,NA
TGTGCCAGCAGCCTACCGGGACTCGCGCAAGATACGCAGTATTTT,CASSLPGLAQDTQYF,TRBJ2-3,NA,TRBV28,few
TGTGCCAGCAGTGAAATGCAAGGGGTCCGTCGTTACGAGCAGTACTTC,CASSEMQGVRRYEQYF,TRBJ2-7,NA,TRBV6-1,many
TGTGCCAGCAGCCAAGAAGAAGGTCGGACGACTTTGAGCTCCTACAATGAGCAGTTCTTC,CASSQEEGRTTLSSYNEQFF,TRBJ2-1,NA,TRBV4-2,few
TGTGCCAGCAGCTTATCGGGGGCTTCGGGGCAGTTCTTC,CASSLSGASGQFF,TRBJ2-1,NA,TRBV7-8,many
TGTGCCAGCAGTCGGACTAGCGGGAGCCTTCGCACAGATACGCAGTATTTT,CASSRTSGSLRTDTQYF,TRBJ2-3,TRBD2,TRBV2,NA
TGCAGTGGGGTTGAGACAGGGGTGTACGAGCAGTACTTC,CSGVETGVYEQYF,TRBJ2-7,TRBD1,TRBV20-1,few
TGCGCCAGCAGCTTTACGTACAATGAGCAGTTCTTC,CASSFTYNEQFF,TRBJ2-1,NA,TRBV5-1,NA
TGCGCCAGCAGCCAAGATGAAGCTTTCTACGAGCAGTACTTC,CASSQDEAFYEQYF,TRBJ2-7,NA,TRBV4-1,few
TGCAGTGCTAGTGGTAACATGCTGGAAGAGACCCAGTACTTC,CSASGNMLEETQYF,TRBJ2-5,NA,TRBV20-1,NA
TGTGCCAGCAGTCCGGGCCCCGGGAAGGGGCAGTTCTTC,CASSPGPGKGQFF,TRBJ2-1,NA,TRBV12-3/TRBV12-4,many
TGTGCCAGCACCCCAGCGGGGGAGAGGGGAAAGGAGCAGTTCTTC,CASTPAGERGKEQFF,TRBJ2-1,TRBD2,TRBV7-2,few
TGTGCCACCAGCAGCCCTAGTTCGACCTACGAGCAGTACTTC,CATSSPSSTYEQYF,TRBJ2-7,NA,TRBV15,few
TGTGCCAGCAGCTTCGGGATGAACACCGGGGAGCTGTTTTTT,CASSFGMNTGELFF,TRBJ2-2,NA,TRBV7-2,few
TGTGCCAGCAGTTTAGTGGACAGTCCCAATCAGCCCCAGCATTTT,CASSLVDSPNQPQHF,TRBJ1-5,NA,TRBV27,few
TGTGCCAGCAGCCCCCAGCATTTT,CASSPQHF,TRBJ1-5,NA,TRBV9,NA
TGTGCCACCAGTGATCCTGGAGTCGGGGAGCTGTTTTTT,CATSDPGVGELFF,TRBJ2-2,NA,TRBV24-1,few
TGTGCCAGCAGCTTAGCACCGGGACAGGACATTCAGTACTTC,CASSLAPGQDIQYF,TRBJ2-4,TRBD1,TRBV11-2,few
TGTGCCAGCATAGGCAGGGGGGGGTACGAGCAGTACTTC,CASIGRGGYEQYF,TRBJ2-7,NA,TRBV27,few
TGTGCCAGCAGTTCCAACGATGGCTACACCTTC,CASSSNDGYTF,TRBJ1-2,NA,TRBV27,few
TGTGCCAGTATCCCGACTAGCGGGAGGGCAGATACGCAGTATTTT,CASIPTSGRADTQYF,TRBJ2-3,TRBD2,TRBV27,NA
TGTGCCTGGACCTCGACTAGCGGGAGGGATACGCAGTATTTT,CAWTSTSGRDTQYF,TRBJ2-3,TRBD2,TRBV30,few
TGTGCCAGCAGTTACTCGATAGCAGGGTTTAGTAGCTACGAGCAGTACTTC,CASSYSIAGFSSYEQYF,TRBJ2-7,NA,TRBV6-2/TRBV6-3,few
TGCAGTGCTATTGACCTTTTCCTAATCTATGATGAGCAGTTCTTC,CSAIDLFLIYDEQFF,TRBJ2-1,NA,TRBV20-1,few
TGCGCCAGCAGTCCCGGGTCGGACCCATCAGTCGAGCAGTATTTT,CASSPGSDPSVEQYF,TRBJ2-3,NA,TRBV5-1,NA
TGTGCCAGCAGCCACTCGGGCCCGGGCAGCGAGCAGTACTTC,CASSHSGPGSEQYF,TRBJ2-7,NA,TRBV7-6,few
TGCGCCAGCAGCCAAGGTGGTACAGGGGAAACCGGGGAGCTGTTTTTT,CASSQGGTGETGELFF,TRBJ2-2,TRBD1,TRBV4-3,many
TGTGCCAGCAGCCACGCTGGGTCGAACACTGAAGCTTTCTTT,CASSHAGSNTEAFF,TRBJ1-1,NA,TRBV4-2,many
TGTGCCAGCAGCATAGCGGAGGGGACCCCGTCCTACAATGAGCAGTTCTTC,CASSIAEGTPSYNEQFF,TRBJ2-1,NA,TRBV7-6,NA
TGTGCCAGCAGCTTAGGCCGATCGGATGAGCAGTTCTTC,CASSLGRSDEQFF,TRBJ2-1,NA,TRBV7-6,NA
TGTGCCAGCAGCCCAGGGGGCGGGAGGAGATCAGATACGCAGTATTTT,CASSPGGGRRSDTQYF,TRBJ2-3,NA,TRBV9,NA
TGTGCCAGCACTCCCACAGGGGGAGGTTGGGATACGCAGTATTTT,CASTPTGGGWDTQYF,TRBJ2-3,TRBD1,TRBV6-1,NA
TGTGCCAGCAGTCCGGACAGGAGTGGAAACACCATATATTTT,CASSPDRSGNTIYF,TRBJ1-3,TRBD1,TRBV5-5,few
TGTGCCAGCAGTTACGTAGCGGACGGCGATGAGCAGTTCTTC,CASSYVADGDEQFF,TRBJ2-1,NA,TRBV6-2/TRBV6-3,few
TGTGCCAGCTCGCCGGGACTACAAGAGACCCAGTACTTC,CASSPGLQETQYF,TRBJ2-5,TRBD2,TRBV18,few
TGTGCCAGCAGACCACTAGCGGGAGGGGACACCGGGGAGCTGTTTTTT,CASRPLAGGDTGELFF,TRBJ2-2,TRBD2,TRBV6-2/TRBV6-3,many
TGTGCCATCAGTACGGGGAGAACTGAAGCTTTCTTT,CAISTGRTEAFF,TRBJ1-1,NA,TRBV10-3,many
TGTGCCAGCAGTGAATTCACAGGCGATCAGCCCCAGCATTTT,CASSEFTGDQPQHF,TRBJ1-5,NA,TRBV6-1,few
TGTGCCAGCAGTCCCGGGACCACTGGGGGGAAGCAGTTCTTC,CASSPGTTGGKQFF,TRBJ2-1,NA,TRBV12-3/TRBV12-4,many
TGTGCCAGCAGTCCCCAGGGAGGAATGAACACTGAAGCTTTCTTT,CASSPQGGMNTEAFF,TRBJ1-1,NA,TRBV12-3/TRBV12-4,few
TGTGCCAGCAGCCATAGGGGTAATGAGCAGTTCTTC,CASSHRGNEQFF,TRBJ2-1,NA,TRBV14,NA
TGTGCCAGCAGCCCCTGGGGAGGGGGCACAGATACGCAGTATTTT,CASSPWGGGTDTQYF,TRBJ2-3,TRBD2,TRBV9,NA
TGTGCCAGCAGTAGAGGCGCGGACTATGGCTACACCTTC,CASSRGADYGYTF,TRBJ1-2,NA,TRBV27,few